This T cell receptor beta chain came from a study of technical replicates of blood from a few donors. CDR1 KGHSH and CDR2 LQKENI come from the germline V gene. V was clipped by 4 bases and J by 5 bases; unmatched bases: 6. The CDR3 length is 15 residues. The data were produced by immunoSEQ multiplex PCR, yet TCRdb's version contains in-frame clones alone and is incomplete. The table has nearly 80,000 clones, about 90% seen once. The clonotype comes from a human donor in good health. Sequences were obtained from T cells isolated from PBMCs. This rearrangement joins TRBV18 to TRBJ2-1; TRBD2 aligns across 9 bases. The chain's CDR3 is CASSQPSGKNNEQFF. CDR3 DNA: TGTGCCAGCTCACAGCCTAGCGGGAAAAACAATGAGCAGTTCTTC.